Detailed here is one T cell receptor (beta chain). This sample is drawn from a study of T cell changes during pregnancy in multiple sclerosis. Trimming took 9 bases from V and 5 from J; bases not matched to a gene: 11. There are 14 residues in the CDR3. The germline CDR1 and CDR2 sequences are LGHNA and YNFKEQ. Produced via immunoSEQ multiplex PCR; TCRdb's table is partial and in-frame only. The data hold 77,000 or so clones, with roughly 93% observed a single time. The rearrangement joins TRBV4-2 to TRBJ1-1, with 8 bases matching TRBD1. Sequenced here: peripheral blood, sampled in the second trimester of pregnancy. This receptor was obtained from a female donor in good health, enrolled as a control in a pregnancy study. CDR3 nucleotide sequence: TGTGCCAGTACTCCGGACAGGGTCCATACTGAAGCTTTCTTT. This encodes CASTPDRVHTEAFF.